This T cell receptor (beta chain) appears in the sequencing data of a study of blood T cells in healthy people across ages. The germline gives CDR1 LGHNT, CDR2 FRNRAP. The V end was cut by 6 bases, the J end by 7 bases, with 9 bases between. The CDR3 totals 11 residues. Through a sample-barcoded 5' primer and a J-beta primer mix, a second PCR was run for 7 to 11 cycles. TCRdb re-analysed the 5' RACE reads in MiXCR, keeping a single row per CDR3 protein. The profile shows 1,100,000 or so distinct CDR3 sequences, over 35% of them singletons. Source material: blood. This clonotype was sampled from a woman aged 55-70 years in good health. V gene TRBV12-5 combines with J gene TRBJ1-1; D is unclear. CDR3 sequence (DNA): TGTGCTAGTGGCCTAGAGAATGAAGCTTTCTTT. Its translation: CASGLENEAFF.